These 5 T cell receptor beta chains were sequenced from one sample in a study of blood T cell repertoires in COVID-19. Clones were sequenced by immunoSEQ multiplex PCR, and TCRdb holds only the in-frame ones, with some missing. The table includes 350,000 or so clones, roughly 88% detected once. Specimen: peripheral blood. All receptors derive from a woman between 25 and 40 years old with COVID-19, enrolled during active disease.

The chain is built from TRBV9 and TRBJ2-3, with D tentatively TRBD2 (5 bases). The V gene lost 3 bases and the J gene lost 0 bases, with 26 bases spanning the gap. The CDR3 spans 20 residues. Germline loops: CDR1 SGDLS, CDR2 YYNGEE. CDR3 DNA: TGTGCCAGCAGCGCCCGTGCCTACTCGACGGGGTTTTCTAGCACAGATACGCAGTATTTT. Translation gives CASSARAYSTGFSSTDTQYF.

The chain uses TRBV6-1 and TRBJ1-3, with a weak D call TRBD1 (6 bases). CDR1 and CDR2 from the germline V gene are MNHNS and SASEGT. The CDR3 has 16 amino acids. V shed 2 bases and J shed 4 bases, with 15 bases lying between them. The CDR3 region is CASSEYPGAVGNTIYF. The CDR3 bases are TGTGCCAGCAGTGAATACCCAGGGGCAGTCGGAAACACCATATATTTT.

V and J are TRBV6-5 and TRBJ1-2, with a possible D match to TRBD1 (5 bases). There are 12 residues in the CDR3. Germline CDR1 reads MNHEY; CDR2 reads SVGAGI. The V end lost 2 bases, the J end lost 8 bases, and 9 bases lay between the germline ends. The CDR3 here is CASSYAGKGYTF. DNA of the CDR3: TGTGCCAGCAGTTACGCAGGGAAGGGCTACACCTTC.

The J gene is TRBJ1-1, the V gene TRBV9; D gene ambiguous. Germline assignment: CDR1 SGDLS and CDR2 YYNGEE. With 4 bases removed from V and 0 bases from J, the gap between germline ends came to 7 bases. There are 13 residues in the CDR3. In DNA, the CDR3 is TGTGCCAGCAGCCCATACATGAACACTGAAGCTTTCTTT. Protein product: CASSPYMNTEAFF.

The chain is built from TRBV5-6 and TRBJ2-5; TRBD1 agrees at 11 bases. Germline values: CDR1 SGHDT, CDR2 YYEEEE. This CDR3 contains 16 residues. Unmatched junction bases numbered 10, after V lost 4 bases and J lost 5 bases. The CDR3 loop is CASSPPWGQGGETQYF. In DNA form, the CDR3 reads TGTGCCAGCAGCCCACCGTGGGGACAGGGGGGGGAGACCCAGTACTTC.